The following is a T cell receptor (beta chain) sequence with its context. Its antigen is undetermined. Staff drew approximately 9.1 milliliters of peripheral blood from each donor. Isolation per sample recovered at least 7 million PBMCs. At least 6 micrograms of total RNA were extracted per sample. The record originates from a study of blood T cells in healthy people across ages. A second roughly 6 to 11 cycle PCR used barcoded and J-beta primers. TCRdb reanalysed the 5' RACE reads using MiXCR and keeps one entry per CDR3 protein. The sample lists about 800,000 distinct CDR3 sequences; approximately 25% were seen once. Findings and limits, study-wide: It was held that the diversity estimates obtained from one million T cells were underestimates.

The V gene's germline CDR1 is MNHNS and CDR2 SASEGT. The CDR3 is 14 amino acids. The V and J ends lost 3 bases and 3 bases respectively, with 11 bases between them. These same data were also listed under a study on T cells of mothers and their children.

The chain employs TRBV6-1 and TRBJ2-5; weak D call: TRBD1 (6 bases). The sequence came from a boy between 10 and 17 years old in good health. Source material: blood. The CDR3 DNA reads as TGTGCCAGCAGTGATCAGGACAGAGAAGAGACCCAGTACTTC. It codes for CASSDQDREETQYF.